A selection of T cell receptor beta chains follows, all from one sample in a study of STAT5B mutations in CD4+ large granular lymphocyte leukemia. Some clones are missing from TCRdb's copy, which holds only in-frame ones; the method was immunoSEQ multiplex PCR. The sample consists of around 26,000 clones, 74% of them appearing once. The sequencing input was CD4+ T cells from blood buffy coats. The source of these receptors is a human donor in good health. Both conserved end residues are part of each CDR3. The D gene is left open where the match is weak. Size tells how often a clone was seen (once, few, many) or the class of an expanded clone, and some rows leave it out.

CDR3	DNA	size	D	V	J
CASSFGTSGTDTQYF	TGTGCCAGCAGCTTCGGGACTAGCGGCACAGATACGCAGTATTTT	few	TRBD2	TRBV7-2	TRBJ2-3
CASRLGQNYGYTF	TGTGCCAGCAGGTTGGGACAAAACTATGGCTACACCTTC	few	.	TRBV28	TRBJ1-2
CASSRDAYNEQFF	TGTGCCAGCTCCAGGGATGCCTACAATGAGCAGTTCTTC	once	.	TRBV5-4	TRBJ2-1
CASSYPSGTGRTDTQYF	TGTGCCAGCAGTTACCCTTCCGGGACAGGGCGGACAGATACGCAGTATTTT	.	TRBD1	TRBV6-7	TRBJ2-3
CASSKGGWRKGQPQHF	TGTGCCAGCAGCAAAGGGGGGTGGCGTAAAGGTCAGCCCCAGCATTTT	once	.	TRBV21-1	TRBJ1-5
CASSQDHRGLAHTDTQYF	TGTGCCAGCAGCCAAGATCATAGGGGACTAGCTCATACAGATACGCAGTATTTT	.	TRBD2	TRBV14	TRBJ2-3
CASSLENRDTQYF	TGTGCCAGCAGCTTAGAGAATCGGGATACGCAGTATTTT	few	.	TRBV7-2	TRBJ2-3
CAWSVQGNTEAFF	TGTGCCTGGAGTGTCCAGGGGAACACTGAAGCTTTCTTT	.	.	TRBV30	TRBJ1-1
CASSLVTGANTEAFF	TGTGCCAGCAGCTTAGTGACAGGGGCGAACACTGAAGCTTTCTTT	.	TRBD1	TRBV7-6	TRBJ1-1
CASGNEYGYTF	TGTGCTAGTGGCAATGAGTATGGCTACACCTTC	.	.	TRBV12-5	TRBJ1-2
CASRGVSGGLKEQYF	TGTGCCAGCAGGGGGGTTAGCGGGGGCCTTAAGGAGCAGTACTTC	.	TRBD2	TRBV28	TRBJ2-7
CASSLKGTSAFF	TGTGCCAGCAGTTTAAAGGGTACGTCGGCTTTCTTT	.	.	TRBV28	TRBJ1-1
CASSVGTVYEKLFF	TGCGCCAGCAGCGTCGGGACGGTTTATGAAAAACTGTTTTTT	once	.	TRBV5-1	TRBJ1-4
CASSLLVDEQFF	TGTGCCAGCAGCTTATTGGTCGATGAGCAGTTCTTC	few	.	TRBV7-9	TRBJ2-1
CASSLEPGGRNTEAFF	TGCGCCAGCAGCTTGGAACCTGGGGGGCGCAACACTGAAGCTTTCTTT	.	.	TRBV5-1	TRBJ1-1
CASRPTLRGNYGYTF	TGCGCCAGCAGACCAACCCTCAGGGGGAACTATGGCTACACCTTC	.	TRBD1	TRBV5-1	TRBJ1-2
CASVIGRLAGVETQYF	TGTGCCAGCGTGATTGGCCGACTAGCGGGAGTTGAGACCCAGTACTTC	.	TRBD2	TRBV7-6	TRBJ2-5
CSVLLSGNEKLFF	TGCAGCGTTTTACTCAGCGGGAATGAAAAACTGTTTTTT	few	.	TRBV29-1	TRBJ1-4
CASSVAEATDTQYF	TGTGCCAGCAGCGTAGCTGAAGCCACAGATACGCAGTATTTT	.	.	TRBV9	TRBJ2-3
CASSPATGLDEKLFF	TGTGCCAGCTCACCCGCGACAGGGCTGGATGAAAAACTGTTTTTT	.	TRBD1	TRBV18	TRBJ1-4
CASRRQVLNTEAFF	TGTGCCAGCAGACGACAGGTGTTGAACACTGAAGCTTTCTTT	.	.	TRBV2	TRBJ1-1
CASRGTSGSTDTQYF	TGTGCCAGCAGGGGGACTAGCGGGAGCACAGATACGCAGTATTTT	.	TRBD2	TRBV28	TRBJ2-3
CASSLAQGGGYGYTF	TGTGCCAGCAGCTTAGCCCAGGGGGGGGGCTATGGCTACACCTTC	.	TRBD1	TRBV7-9	TRBJ1-2
CSRQNQETQYF	TGCAGTCGACAGAACCAAGAGACCCAGTACTTC	.	.	TRBV20-1	TRBJ2-5
CASSESRGHGTNEKLFF	TGTGCCAGCAGTGAAAGCAGGGGCCACGGGACTAATGAAAAACTGTTTTTT	.	.	TRBV6-1	TRBJ1-4
CASSLEGFVGSGDTQYF	TGCGCCAGCAGCCTGGAGGGGTTTGTCGGGTCGGGAGATACGCAGTATTTT	once	.	TRBV5-1	TRBJ2-3
CSVELGATDTQYF	TGCAGCGTTGAATTGGGGGCCACAGATACGCAGTATTTT	.	.	TRBV29-1	TRBJ2-3
CASSPRSEQFF	TGTGCCAGCAGTCCTAGATCTGAGCAGTTCTTC	medium-sized	.	TRBV7-9	TRBJ2-1
CASSLELAGGRDTQYF	TGTGCCAGCAGCTTAGAACTAGCGGGGGGGCGGGATACGCAGTATTTT	few	TRBD2	TRBV11-2	TRBJ2-3
CSVVDGNQPQHF	TGCAGCGTTGTTGACGGGAATCAGCCCCAGCATTTT	.	.	TRBV29-1	TRBJ1-5
CATSRGWSGTDEQFF	TGTGCCACCAGCAGAGGGTGGTCGGGGACGGATGAGCAGTTCTTC	.	.	TRBV15	TRBJ2-1
CASSPPAGGASDTQYF	TGTGCCAGCAGCCCCCCAGCGGGGGGTGCGAGTGATACGCAGTATTTT	few	TRBD2	TRBV4-2	TRBJ2-3
CASRSGSTGGAGYTF	TGTGCAAGTCGCTCCGGTTCGACAGGGGGCGCTGGCTACACCTTC	.	.	TRBV12-2	TRBJ1-2
CASSSSPIQETQYF	TGTGCCAGCAGCTCTTCCCCGATCCAAGAGACCCAGTACTTC	.	.	TRBV13	TRBJ2-5
CASSLIPSGTTGELFF	TGTGCCAGCAGCTTAATCCCTAGCGGAACCACCGGGGAGCTGTTTTTT	.	TRBD2	TRBV11-2	TRBJ2-2
CASSVLEGSYNEQFF	TGTGCCAGCAGTGTTTTAGAGGGATCCTACAATGAGCAGTTCTTC	.	.	TRBV2	TRBJ2-1